The 5 T cell receptor beta chains presented below share a single source sample, sequenced in a study of technical replicates of blood from a few donors. Here immunoSEQ multiplex PCR was the method, and the copy in TCRdb shows in-frame clones only, minus some. This sample carries approximately 73,000 clones, 93% of them seen once, and the ten largest clones take less than 0.4%. The sample consisted of T cells isolated from PBMCs. The receptor set was obtained from a human donor in good health.

The chain joins TRBV6-1 to TRBJ2-7, with 10 bases aligning to TRBD1. There are 14 residues in the CDR3. Germline CDR1 reads MNHNS; CDR2 reads SASEGT. Trimming at V came to 6 bases and at J to 7 bases, leaving 9 bases not matched to a gene. CDR3 loop: CASSTGTGAKEQYF. CDR3 nucleotides: TGTGCCAGCAGCACCGGGACAGGGGCTAAAGAGCAGTACTTC.

This clone was seen only once. The chain carries TRBV6-5 and TRBJ1-2; 8 positions agree with TRBD1. Trimming cost V 5 bases and J 5 bases; bases outside gene matches: 1. There are 12 residues in the CDR3. Germline CDR1 is MNHEY and CDR2 is SVGAGI. The CDR3: CASSTGGYGYTF. The CDR3 DNA sequence: TGTGCCAGCAGTACAGGGGGATATGGCTACACCTTC.

CDR3 nucleotides: TGTGCCAGCAGATACGACAGTAGTTATGGCTACACCTTC. It yields the protein CASRYDSSYGYTF. The chain uses TRBV6-5 and TRBJ1-2; TRBD1 is a possible D gene (5 bases). CDR3 length: 13 amino acids. From germline, CDR1 is MNHEY and CDR2 SVGAGI. The ends were cut back, 6 bases at V and 5 bases at J, with 13 bases in the middle.

J is TRBJ2-5 and V is TRBV4-3; no clear D. CDR1 LGHNA and CDR2 YSLEER come from the germline V gene. Trimming removed 0 bases at V and 5 bases at J, with 13 bases between. The length of the CDR3 is 15 residues. CDR3 region: CASSQEYLRPETQYF. CDR3 bases: TGCGCCAGCAGCCAAGAATATCTTCGTCCGGAGACCCAGTACTTC.

The chain has TRBV25-1 and TRBJ1-3, with D uncertain. V lost 7 bases to trimming and J lost 11 bases, with 15 bases between them. Germline loops: CDR1 MGHDK, CDR2 SYGVNS. This CDR3 spans 12 amino acids. The CDR3 loop is CASTPGGKAIYF. In DNA, the CDR3 is TGTGCCAGCACGCCGGGAGGCAAGGCCATATATTTT.